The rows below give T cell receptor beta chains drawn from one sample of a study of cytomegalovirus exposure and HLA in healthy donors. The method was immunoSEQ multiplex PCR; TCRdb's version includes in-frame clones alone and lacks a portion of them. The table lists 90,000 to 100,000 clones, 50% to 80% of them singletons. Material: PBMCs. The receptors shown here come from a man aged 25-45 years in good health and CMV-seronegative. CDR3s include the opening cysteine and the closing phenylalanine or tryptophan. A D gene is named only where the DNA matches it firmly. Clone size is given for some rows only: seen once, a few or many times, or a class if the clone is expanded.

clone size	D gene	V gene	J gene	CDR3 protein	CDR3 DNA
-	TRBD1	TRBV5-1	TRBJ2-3	CASSSRTGDSVTDTQYF	TGCGCCAGCAGCTCGCGGACAGGGGATAGCGTCACAGATACGCAGTATTTT
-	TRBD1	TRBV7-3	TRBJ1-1	CASSPGTATEAFF	TGTGCCAGCAGCCCCGGGACAGCCACTGAAGCTTTCTTT
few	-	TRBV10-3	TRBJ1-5	CAISEGQSASNQPQHF	TGTGCCATCAGTGAGGGACAGTCGGCCAGCAATCAGCCCCAGCATTTT
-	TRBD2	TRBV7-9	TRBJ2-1	CASSLLAGGPNEQFF	TGTGCCAGCAGCTTACTAGCGGGGGGGCCCAATGAGCAGTTCTTC
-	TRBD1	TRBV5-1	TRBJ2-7	CASSLVPGQNYEQYF	TGCGCCAGCAGCTTGGTGCCGGGACAGAACTACGAGCAGTACTTC
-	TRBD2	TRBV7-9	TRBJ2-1	CASGGRASGGNNEQFF	TGTGCCAGCGGGGGGCGGGCTAGCGGGGGGAACAATGAGCAGTTCTTC
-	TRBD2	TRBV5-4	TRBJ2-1	CASSGGLAGTYNEQFF	TGTGCCAGCAGCGGAGGACTAGCGGGAACCTACAATGAGCAGTTCTTC
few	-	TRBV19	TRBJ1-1	CASTQNLNTEAFF	TGTGCCAGTACACAGAACCTTAACACTGAAGCTTTCTTT
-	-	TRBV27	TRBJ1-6	CASSLGQRATYNSPLHF	TGTGCCAGCAGTCTAGGACAGCGCGCTACCTATAATTCACCCCTCCACTTT
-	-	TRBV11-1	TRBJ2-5	CASSSGMGPPRGQETQYF	TGTGCCAGCAGCTCTGGGATGGGGCCTCCGAGGGGGCAAGAGACCCAGTACTTC
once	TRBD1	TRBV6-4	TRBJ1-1	CASSPGQGRTEAFF	TGTGCCAGCAGCCCGGGACAGGGACGAACTGAAGCTTTCTTT
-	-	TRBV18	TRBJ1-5	CASSRGGQPQHF	TGTGCCAGCTCACGGGGAGGGCAGCCCCAGCATTTT
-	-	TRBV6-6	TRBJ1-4	CASSPRLRDEEKLFF	TGTGCCAGCAGCCCTCGCCTACGGGATGAGGAAAAACTGTTTTTT
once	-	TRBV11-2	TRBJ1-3	CASSSLGVLSPPWDTIYF	TGTGCCAGCAGCTCGCTCGGGGTACTATCTCCCCCTTGGGACACCATATATTTT
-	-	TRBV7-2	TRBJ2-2	CASSQRLGGELFF	TGTGCCAGCAGCCAGCGACTAGGCGGGGAGCTGTTTTTT
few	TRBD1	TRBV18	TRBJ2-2	CASSPQQGAYTGELFF	TGTGCCAGCTCACCACAGCAGGGGGCTTACACCGGGGAGCTGTTTTTT
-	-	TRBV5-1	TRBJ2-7	CASSLRSASSYEQYF	TGCGCCAGCAGCTTACGTAGCGCGAGCTCCTACGAGCAGTACTTC
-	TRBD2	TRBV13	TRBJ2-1	CASSSPRGRASNEQFF	TGTGCCAGCAGCTCCCCTCGAGGGAGGGCCTCAAATGAGCAGTTCTTC